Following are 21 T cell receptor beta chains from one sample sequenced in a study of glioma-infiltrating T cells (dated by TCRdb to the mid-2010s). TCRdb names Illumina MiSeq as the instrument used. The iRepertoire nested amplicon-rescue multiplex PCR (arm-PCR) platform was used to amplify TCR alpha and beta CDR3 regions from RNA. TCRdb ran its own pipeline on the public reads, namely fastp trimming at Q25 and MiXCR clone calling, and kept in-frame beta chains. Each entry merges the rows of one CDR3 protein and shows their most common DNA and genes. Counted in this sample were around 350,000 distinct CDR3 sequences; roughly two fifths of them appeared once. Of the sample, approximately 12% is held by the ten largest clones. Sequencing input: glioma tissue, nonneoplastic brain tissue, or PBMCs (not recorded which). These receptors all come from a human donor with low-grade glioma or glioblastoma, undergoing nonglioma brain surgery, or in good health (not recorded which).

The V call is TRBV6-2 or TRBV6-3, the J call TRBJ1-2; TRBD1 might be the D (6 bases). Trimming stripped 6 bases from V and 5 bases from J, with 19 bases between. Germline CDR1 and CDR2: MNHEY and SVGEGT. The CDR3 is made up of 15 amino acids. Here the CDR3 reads CASRTMTGTRYGYTF. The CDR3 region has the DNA TGTGCCAGCAGGACGATGACAGGAACTAGATATGGCTACACCTTC.

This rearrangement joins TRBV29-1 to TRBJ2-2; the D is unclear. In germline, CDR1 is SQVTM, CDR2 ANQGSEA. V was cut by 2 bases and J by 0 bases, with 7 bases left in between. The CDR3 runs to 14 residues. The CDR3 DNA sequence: TGCAGCGTTGAAAGGGAAACGAACACCGGGGAGCTGTTTTTT. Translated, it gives CSVERETNTGELFF.

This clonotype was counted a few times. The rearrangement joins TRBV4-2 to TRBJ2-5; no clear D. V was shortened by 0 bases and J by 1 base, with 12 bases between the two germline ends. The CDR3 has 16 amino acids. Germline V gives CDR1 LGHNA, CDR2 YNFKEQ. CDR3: CASSQDLGLFQETQYF. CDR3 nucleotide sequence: TGTGCCAGCAGCCAAGATCTAGGGCTGTTCCAAGAGACCCAGTACTTC.

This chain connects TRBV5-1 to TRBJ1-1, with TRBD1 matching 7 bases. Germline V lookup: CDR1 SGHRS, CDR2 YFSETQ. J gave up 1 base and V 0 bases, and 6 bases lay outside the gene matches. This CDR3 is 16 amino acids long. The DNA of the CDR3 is TGCGCCAGCAGCTTGGGTCAGGACAGGTCGAACACTGAAGCTTTCTTT. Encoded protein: CASSLGQDRSNTEAFF.

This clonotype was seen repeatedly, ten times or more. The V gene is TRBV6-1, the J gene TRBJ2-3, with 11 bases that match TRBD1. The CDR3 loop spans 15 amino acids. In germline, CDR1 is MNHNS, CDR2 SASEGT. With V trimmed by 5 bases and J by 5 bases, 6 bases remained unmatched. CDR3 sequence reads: CASSSEDRGQDTQYF. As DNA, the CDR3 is TGTGCCAGCAGTTCCGAGGACAGGGGGCAAGATACGCAGTATTTT.

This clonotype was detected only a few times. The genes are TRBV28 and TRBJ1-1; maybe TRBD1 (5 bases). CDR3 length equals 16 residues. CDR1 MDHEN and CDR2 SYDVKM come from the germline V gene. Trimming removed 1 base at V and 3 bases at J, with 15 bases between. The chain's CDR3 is CASSLSKRGGYTEAFF. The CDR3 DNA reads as TGTGCCAGCAGTTTATCTAAGAGGGGCGGATACACTGAAGCTTTCTTT.

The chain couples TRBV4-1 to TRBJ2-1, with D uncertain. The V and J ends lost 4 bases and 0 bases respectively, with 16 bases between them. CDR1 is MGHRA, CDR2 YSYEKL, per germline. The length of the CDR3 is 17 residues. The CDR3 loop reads CASSPLFSVGSYNEQFF. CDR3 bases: TGCGCCAGCAGCCCCCTTTTTTCGGTCGGCTCCTACAATGAGCAGTTCTTC.

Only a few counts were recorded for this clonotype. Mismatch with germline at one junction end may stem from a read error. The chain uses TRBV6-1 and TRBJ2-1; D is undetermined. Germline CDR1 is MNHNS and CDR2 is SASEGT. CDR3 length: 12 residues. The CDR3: CAISDPSNEQFF. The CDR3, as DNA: TGTGCCATCAGTGACCCGTCGAATGAGCAGTTCTTC.

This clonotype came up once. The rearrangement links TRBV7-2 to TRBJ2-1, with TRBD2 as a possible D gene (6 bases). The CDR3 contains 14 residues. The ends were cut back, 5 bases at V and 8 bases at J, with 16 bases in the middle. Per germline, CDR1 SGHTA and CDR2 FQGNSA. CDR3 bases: TGTGCCAGCAGCCCGGGTGCGGGGTACCATGAGCAGTTCTTC. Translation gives CASSPGAGYHEQFF.

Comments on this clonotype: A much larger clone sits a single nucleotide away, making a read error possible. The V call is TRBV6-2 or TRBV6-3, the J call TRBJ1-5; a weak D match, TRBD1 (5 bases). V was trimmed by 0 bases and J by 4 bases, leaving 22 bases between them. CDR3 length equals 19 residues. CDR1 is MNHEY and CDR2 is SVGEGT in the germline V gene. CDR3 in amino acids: CASSYSRRGDLWVNQPQHF. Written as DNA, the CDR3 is TGTGCCAGCAGTTACTCGAGGAGAGGGGACCTGTGGGTAAATCAGCCCCAGCATTTT.

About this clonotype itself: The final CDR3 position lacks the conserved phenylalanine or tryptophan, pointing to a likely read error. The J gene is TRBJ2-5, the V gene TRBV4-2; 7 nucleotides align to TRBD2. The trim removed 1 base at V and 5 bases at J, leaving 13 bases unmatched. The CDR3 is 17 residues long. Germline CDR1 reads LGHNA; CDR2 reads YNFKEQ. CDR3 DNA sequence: TGTGCCAGCAGCCAAGGACGACTAGCTGGGCGCCGCGAGACCCAGTACTTA. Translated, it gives CASSQGRLAGRRETQYL.

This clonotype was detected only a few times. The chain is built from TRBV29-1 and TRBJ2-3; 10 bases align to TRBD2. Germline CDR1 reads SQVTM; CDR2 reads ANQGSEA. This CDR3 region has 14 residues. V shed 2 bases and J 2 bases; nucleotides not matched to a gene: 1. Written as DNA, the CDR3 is TGCAGCGTTGAACTAGCGGGAGTCACAGATACGCAGTATTTT. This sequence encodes CSVELAGVTDTQYF.

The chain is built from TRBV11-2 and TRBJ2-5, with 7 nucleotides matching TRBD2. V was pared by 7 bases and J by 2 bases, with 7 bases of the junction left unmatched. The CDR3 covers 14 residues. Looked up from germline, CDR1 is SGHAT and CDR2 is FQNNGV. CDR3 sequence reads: CASTLTSPQETQYF. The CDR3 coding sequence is TGTGCCAGCACCCTGACTAGCCCGCAAGAGACCCAGTACTTC.

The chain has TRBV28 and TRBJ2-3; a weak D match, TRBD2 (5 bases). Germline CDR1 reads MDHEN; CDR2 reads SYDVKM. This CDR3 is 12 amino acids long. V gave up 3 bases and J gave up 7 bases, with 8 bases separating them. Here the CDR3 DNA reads TGTGCCAGCAGTTTGAGGGAAAATACGCAGTATTTT. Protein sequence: CASSLRENTQYF.

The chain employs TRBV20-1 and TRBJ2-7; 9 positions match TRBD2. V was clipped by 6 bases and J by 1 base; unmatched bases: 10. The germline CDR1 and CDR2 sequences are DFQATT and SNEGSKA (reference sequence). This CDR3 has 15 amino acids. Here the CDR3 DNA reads TGCAGTGCCCTCAGTAGGCTAGCGGGGTCCTACGAGCAGTACTTC. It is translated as CSALSRLAGSYEQYF.

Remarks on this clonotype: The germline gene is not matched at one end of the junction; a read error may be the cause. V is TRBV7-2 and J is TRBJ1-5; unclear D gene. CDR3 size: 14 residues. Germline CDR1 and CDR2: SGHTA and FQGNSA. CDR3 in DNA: TGTGCCAGCAGCCTAACCAGTTTTAATCGGCCCCAGCATTTT. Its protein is CASSLTSFNRPQHF.

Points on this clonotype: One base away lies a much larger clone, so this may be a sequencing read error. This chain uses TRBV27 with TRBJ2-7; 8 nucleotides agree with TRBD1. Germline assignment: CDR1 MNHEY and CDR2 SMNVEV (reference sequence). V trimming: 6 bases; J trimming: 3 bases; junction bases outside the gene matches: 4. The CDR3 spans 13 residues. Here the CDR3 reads CASRDRAFYEQYF. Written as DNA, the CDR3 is TGTGCCAGCAGGGACAGGGCCTTCTACGAGCAGTACTTC.

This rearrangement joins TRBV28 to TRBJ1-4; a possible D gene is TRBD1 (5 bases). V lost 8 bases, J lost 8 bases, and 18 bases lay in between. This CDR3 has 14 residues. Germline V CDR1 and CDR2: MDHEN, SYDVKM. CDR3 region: CASRGGLRGEKLFF. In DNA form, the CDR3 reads TGTGCCAGCCGGGGGGGACTTCGGGGCGAAAAACTGTTTTTT.

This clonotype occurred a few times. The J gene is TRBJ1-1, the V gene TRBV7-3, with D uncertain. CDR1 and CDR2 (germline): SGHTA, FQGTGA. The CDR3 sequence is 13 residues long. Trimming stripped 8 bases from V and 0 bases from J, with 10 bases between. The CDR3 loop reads CASLQRLNTEAFF. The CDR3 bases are TGTGCCAGCTTACAGAGGTTGAACACTGAAGCTTTCTTT.

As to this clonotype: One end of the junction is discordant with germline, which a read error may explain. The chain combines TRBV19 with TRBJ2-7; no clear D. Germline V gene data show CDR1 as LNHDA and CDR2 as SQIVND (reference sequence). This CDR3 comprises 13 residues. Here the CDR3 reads CTSSIERTYEQYF. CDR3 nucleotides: TGTACCAGTAGTATAGAACGGACCTACGAGCAGTACTTC.

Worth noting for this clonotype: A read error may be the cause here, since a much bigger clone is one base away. CDR3 DNA: TGTGCCAGCAGTTTCCAGGGGGTTAACACTGAAGCTTTCTTT. It is translated as CASSFQGVNTEAFF. This chain links TRBV27 with TRBJ1-1; 7 bases are a match to TRBD1. The CDR3 is 14 amino acids. The germline V gene has CDR1 MNHEY and CDR2 SMNVEV (reference sequence). Unmatched junction bases numbered 3, after V lost 3 bases and J lost 2 bases.